The sequence of this TCR beta chain was determined in a study of cytomegalovirus exposure and HLA in healthy donors. Primers for the PCR totalled 60 Vbeta and 13 Jbeta. The method was immunoSEQ multiplex PCR; TCRdb's version includes in-frame clones alone and lacks a portion of them. The data hold 75,000 to 100,000 clones, with about 70% observed a single time. This clonotype was obtained from a female donor in good health and CMV-seropositive. Sequencing used PBMCs.

The CDR3 is CASSDHLSYGYTF. The CDR3 nucleotides read TGTGCCAGCAGTGACCACCTGAGCTATGGCTACACCTTC. J is TRBJ1-2 and V is TRBV25-1, with no clear D. Deletions cut 3 bases from V and 4 bases from J, with 9 bases between. Germline CDR1 reads MGHDK; CDR2 reads SYGVNS. This CDR3 is built from 13 residues.